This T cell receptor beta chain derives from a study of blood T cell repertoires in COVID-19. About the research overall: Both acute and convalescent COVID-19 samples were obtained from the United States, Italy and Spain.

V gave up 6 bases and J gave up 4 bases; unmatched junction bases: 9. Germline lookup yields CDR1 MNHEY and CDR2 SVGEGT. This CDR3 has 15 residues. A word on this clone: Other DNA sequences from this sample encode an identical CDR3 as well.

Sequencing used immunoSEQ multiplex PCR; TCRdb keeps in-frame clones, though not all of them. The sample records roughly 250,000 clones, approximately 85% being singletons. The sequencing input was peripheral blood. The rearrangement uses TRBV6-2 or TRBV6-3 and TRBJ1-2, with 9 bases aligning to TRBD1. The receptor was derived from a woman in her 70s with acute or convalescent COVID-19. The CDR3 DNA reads TGTGCCAGCAGCCGCCGACAGGGGGGGTCCTATGGCTACACCTTC. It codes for CASSRRQGGSYGYTF.